Presented here are 7 T cell receptor beta chains from one specimen sequenced in a study of shared clonotypes between healthy human individuals. Measured with immunoSEQ multiplex PCR; TCRdb has only the in-frame clones, and not every one. The profile covers just over 2,000,000 clones, with about 94% appearing a single time and roughly 1.1% taken by the ten largest. Terminally differentiated effector memory CD45RA+ cells were excluded by CCR7 positive selection of CD45RO-negative cells. Sequencing input: naive CD8+ T cells sorted from blood. The source is a man younger than 35 in good health.

The rearrangement links TRBV2 to TRBJ1-1; 10 bases align to TRBD1. Germline assignment: CDR1 SNHLY and CDR2 FYNNEI. J lost 1 base, V lost 2 bases, and 10 bases had no gene match. CDR3 length equals 18 residues. The CDR3 DNA sequence: TGTGCCAGCAGTGAAAATCGGGGACAGGGGATAGGGAACACTGAAGCTTTCTTT. Translated: CASSENRGQGIGNTEAFF.

V is TRBV2 and J is TRBJ2-2, with 8 bases that match TRBD1. Trimming removed 8 bases from V and 3 bases from J; junction bases left unmatched: 2. The length of the CDR3 is 13 residues. The germline V gene encodes CDR1 SNHLY and CDR2 FYNNEI. The CDR3 is CASQQGDTGELFF. The CDR3 coding sequence is TGTGCCAGCCAACAGGGGGACACCGGGGAGCTGTTTTTT.

CDR3: CASSVKGDPDTEAFF. In DNA form, the CDR3 reads TGTGCCAGCAGCGTAAAGGGGGACCCAGACACTGAAGCTTTCTTT. The chain joins TRBV9 to TRBJ1-1, with a weak D call TRBD1 (6 bases). Trimming pared 1 base from V and 3 bases from J, leaving 13 bases between. The CDR3 is made up of 15 amino acids. The germline CDR1 and CDR2 sequences are SGDLS and YYNGEE.

The chain combines TRBV20-1 with TRBJ1-2; D ambiguous. CDR1 is DFQATT, CDR2 SNEGSKA, per germline (reference sequence). CDR3 size: 9 residues. Trimming left V 5 bases short and J 7 bases short, with 5 bases between. The CDR3 reads CSAPSGYTF. Here the CDR3 DNA reads TGCAGTGCTCCCAGTGGCTACACCTTC.

This clone appeared once. The genes are TRBV6-5 and TRBJ2-2; 9 bases are shared with TRBD1. V was pared by 6 bases and J by 6 bases, with 5 bases of the junction left unmatched. CDR3 length equals 14 residues. Germline values: CDR1 MNHEY, CDR2 SVGAGI. The CDR3 DNA reads as TGTGCCAGCAGCCGGGACAGGGTGGCCGGGGAGCTGTTTTTT. It specifies CASSRDRVAGELFF.

This clone has a single count. Additional DNA sequences in this sample encode the identical CDR3. This CDR3 reads CASSAGYNEQFF. In DNA form, the CDR3 reads TGTGCCAGCAGCGCGGGCTACAATGAGCAGTTCTTC. This chain joins TRBV9 and TRBJ2-1, with D unclear. V dropped 3 bases and J dropped 3 bases, with 4 bases sitting between them. Germline lookup yields CDR1 SGDLS and CDR2 YYNGEE. CDR3 length equals 12 residues.

The rearrangement joins TRBV27 to TRBJ2-1, with D hard to call. Trimming took off 3 bases at V and 9 bases at J, with 6 bases between the two ends. Germline V gene sequence: CDR1 MNHEY, CDR2 SMNVEV (reference sequence). CDR3 length equals 11 residues. DNA for the CDR3: TGTGCCAGCAGTTTTTGGGCTGAGCAGTTCTTC. Translation: CASSFWAEQFF.